The 28 T cell receptor beta chains presented below share a single source sample, sequenced in a study of blood T cell repertoires in COVID-19. Libraries were prepared by immunoSEQ multiplex PCR; TCRdb keeps only in-frame clonotypes and omits some of them. The sample contains about 380,000 clones, roughly 80% of which appear only once. The sequenced sample consisted of peripheral blood. These receptors all stem from a human donor with acute or convalescent COVID-19. The donor label of this sample is uncertain.

The chain uses TRBV7-9 and TRBJ1-2; TRBD1 matches at 8 bases. The V gene end was trimmed by 6 bases and the J gene end by 5 bases; junction bases not matched to a gene: 11. This CDR3 has 15 residues. The germline V gene has CDR1 SEHNR and CDR2 FQNEAQ (reference sequence). The CDR3 nucleotides read TGTGCCAGCAGGTGGGCGGACAGGGATCGGTATGGCTACACCTTC. Protein sequence: CASRWADRDRYGYTF.

The gene calls are TRBV28 and TRBJ2-7; 9 nucleotides line up with TRBD2. Germline CDR1 is MDHEN and CDR2 is SYDVKM. The CDR3 runs to 15 residues. The J segment lost 3 bases and the V segment lost 5 bases, leaving 8 bases of the junction unmatched. The CDR3 reads CASSAGASGDYEQYF. The CDR3 nucleotides read TGTGCCAGCAGTGCTGGGGCTAGCGGGGACTACGAGCAGTACTTC.

J is TRBJ2-7 and V is TRBV11-2; D possibly corresponds to TRBD1 (5 bases). The CDR3 contains 12 residues. V was shortened by 5 bases and J by 6 bases, with 11 bases between the two germline ends. Per germline, CDR1 SGHAT and CDR2 FQNNGV. The CDR3 here is CASSPRGAEQYF. The CDR3, as DNA: TGTGCCAGCAGCCCCCGTGGGGCCGAGCAGTACTTC.

The CDR3, as DNA: TGTGCCAGCAGCCCCCCGGGACTTGGCGGCCTAGGCTACACCTTC. Translating gives CASSPPGLGGLGYTF. V usage is TRBV7-2 and J usage is TRBJ1-2; tentative D call: TRBD1 (5 bases). The CDR3 is 15 residues long. CDR1 is SGHTA and CDR2 is FQGNSA in the germline V gene. Trimming took 5 bases from V and 8 from J, leaving 21 bases between them.

The V and J genes are TRBV11-2 and TRBJ2-7; TRBD1 might be the D (5 bases). The V end was cut by 5 bases, the J end by 7 bases, with 18 bases between. Germline-derived CDR1 and CDR2 are SGHAT and FQNNGV. CDR3 size: 14 residues. The CDR3 region is CASSRFQGEREQYF. The CDR3 nucleotides read TGTGCCAGCAGCCGCTTTCAAGGGGAAAGGGAGCAGTACTTC.

The chain employs TRBV6-5 and TRBJ2-7; possibly TRBD2 for D (5 bases). The V end was cut by 10 bases, the J end by 1 base, with 17 bases between. CDR3 length: 14 amino acids. The germline V gene encodes CDR1 MNHEY and CDR2 SVGAGI. The chain's CDR3 is CAIPVGGWSYEQYF. The CDR3 bases are TGTGCCATCCCCGTTGGCGGGTGGTCCTACGAGCAGTACTTC.

This clone was counted a single time. This sequence joins TRBV6-2 or TRBV6-3 and TRBJ1-6; D might be TRBD1 (6 bases). This CDR3 is 16 amino acids long. V gave up 2 bases and J gave up 9 bases, with 17 bases separating them. Per the germline V gene, CDR1 is MNHEY and CDR2 is SVGEGT. The CDR3 nucleotides are TGTGCCAGCAGTTACGTATCCGGGACAACGGGTTCACCCCTCCACTTT. This translates into CASSYVSGTTGSPLHF.

The genes are TRBV9 and TRBJ2-1; the match to TRBD2 covers 13 bases. The CDR3 runs 16 residues. Losses at the gene ends were 4 bases for V and 9 bases for J; bases not matched to a gene: 10. The germline CDR1 and CDR2 sequences are SGDLS and YYNGEE. In DNA, the CDR3 is TGTGCCAGCAGCCTCCGAACTAGCGGGGGGGCCGGTGAGCAGTTCTTC. It yields the protein CASSLRTSGGAGEQFF.

The chain is built from TRBV5-1 and TRBJ2-6, with 9 bases matching TRBD2. The V gene's germline CDR1 is SGHRS and CDR2 YFSETQ. Losses at the gene ends were 2 bases for V and 0 bases for J; bases not matched to a gene: 3. CDR3 size: 17 residues. The CDR3 DNA is TGCGCCAGCAGCTTAGCGGGGGGCATCTCTGGGGCCAACGTCCTGACTTTC. Translating it yields CASSLAGGISGANVLTF. Filled out from reference TRBV5-1 and TRBJ2-6, the complete variable domain reads KAGVTQTPRYLIKTRGQQVTLSCSPISGHRSVSWYQQTPGQGLQFLFEYFSETQRNKGNFPGRFSGRQFSNSRSEMNVSTLELGDSALYLCASSLAGGISGANVLTFGAGSRLTVL.

The rearrangement uses TRBV7-9 and TRBJ1-1, with TRBD1 matching over 10 bases. After removal of 8 bases from V and 10 bases from J, the junction contained 7 bases not matched to a gene. This CDR3 has 12 amino acids. Germline CDR1 reads SEHNR; CDR2 reads FQNEAQ (reference sequence). CDR3 protein: CASRTDRGPAFF. DNA of the CDR3: TGTGCCAGCCGAACAGACAGGGGGCCAGCTTTCTTT. Based on the CDR3 plus reference TRBV7-9 and TRBJ1-1, the full variable domain is DTGVSQNPRHKITKRGQNVTFRCDPISEHNRLYWYRQTLGQGPEFLTYFQNEAQLEKSRLLSDRFSAERPKGSFSTLEIQRTEQGDSAMYLCASRTDRGPAFFGQGTRLTVV.

The rearrangement joins TRBV15 to TRBJ2-5; TRBD2 agrees at 12 bases. The length of the CDR3 is 17 residues. Per germline, CDR1 LNHNV and CDR2 YYDKDF (reference sequence). Trimming took 3 bases from V and 5 from J; bases not matched to a gene: 10. The CDR3: CATSSGSSGGASETQYF. CDR3 coding DNA: TGTGCCACCAGCAGTGGATCTAGCGGGGGGGCCTCCGAGACCCAGTACTTC.

The rearrangement links TRBV5-1 to TRBJ2-1; TRBD1 matches 7 bases. V lost 6 bases, J lost 5 bases, and 8 bases stayed unmatched. Per germline, CDR1 SGHRS and CDR2 YFSETQ. The CDR3 consists of 14 residues. The chain's CDR3 is CASTPRQGNNEQFF. CDR3 DNA: TGCGCCAGCACCCCGCGACAGGGAAACAATGAGCAGTTCTTC.

The V gene is TRBV6-5, the J gene TRBJ2-1; 7 bases agree with TRBD2. This CDR3 comprises 15 residues. The V segment lost 6 bases and the J segment 0 bases; nucleotides outside the gene matches: 5. In germline, CDR1 is MNHEY, CDR2 SVGAGI. The CDR3 sequence is CASSFREGSYNEQFF. Here the CDR3 DNA reads TGTGCCAGCAGCTTTAGGGAGGGCTCCTACAATGAGCAGTTCTTC.

The chain uses TRBV3-1 (or the pseudogene TRBV3-2) and TRBJ1-5; no definite D call. V gave up 4 bases and J gave up 4 bases, with 11 bases separating them. This CDR3 contains 14 residues. Germline values: CDR1 LGHDT, CDR2 YNNKEL (reference sequence). The CDR3 DNA is TGTGCCAGCAGCCCCGGACTGCAAAATCAGCCCCAGCATTTT. Translating gives CASSPGLQNQPQHF.

This chain uses TRBV30 with TRBJ1-6; TRBD1 agrees at 9 bases. Germline values: CDR1 GTSNPN, CDR2 SVGIG (reference sequence). The V gene end was trimmed by 5 bases and the J gene end by 6 bases; junction bases not matched to a gene: 11. There are 16 residues in the CDR3. The CDR3 here is CAWGLTGGGLNSPLHF. The CDR3 coding sequence is TGTGCCTGGGGCCTGACAGGGGGAGGCCTTAATTCACCCCTCCACTTT. Full variable domain (rest looked up from reference TRBV30 and TRBJ1-6): SQTIHQWPATLVQPVGSPLSLECTVEGTSNPNLYWYRQAAGRGLQLLFYSVGIGQISSEVPQNLSASRPQDRQFILSSKKLLLSDSGFYLCAWGLTGGGLNSPLHFGNGTRLTVT.

This chain links TRBV18 with TRBJ2-2; tentatively, D is TRBD2 (5 bases). This CDR3 contains 16 residues. Germline-derived CDR1 and CDR2 are KGHSH and LQKENI. The V gene lost 3 bases and the J gene lost 4 bases, with 15 bases spanning the gap. In DNA form, the CDR3 reads TGTGCCAGCTCACCTAGTAAGACTACCAGCACCGGGGAGCTGTTTTTT. Translating gives CASSPSKTTSTGELFF.

The rearrangement links TRBV27 to TRBJ2-1, with TRBD1 identical over 7 bases. The CDR3 loop spans 15 amino acids. Germline lookup yields CDR1 MNHEY and CDR2 SMNVEV (reference sequence). J lost 0 bases, V lost 7 bases, and 6 bases had no gene match. The CDR3 reads CASKRDSPSYNEQFF. CDR3 in DNA: TGTGCCAGCAAACGGGACAGCCCCTCCTACAATGAGCAGTTCTTC.

Worth noting for this clone: A junction end diverges from the germline sequence, so it may reflect a read error. The rearrangement links TRBV18 to TRBJ2-3, with a tentative D call TRBD2 (6 bases). This CDR3 is 13 amino acids long. CDR1 KGHSH and CDR2 LQKENI come from the germline V gene. CDR3 loop: CASSQTSIDTQYF. The CDR3 DNA follows: TGTGCCAGCAGCCAAACTAGCATAGATACGCAGTATTTT.

The chain employs TRBV6-4 and TRBJ1-1; D unclear. CDR1 and CDR2 from the germline V gene are MRHNA and SNTAGT. The CDR3 has 12 amino acids. The germline V and J ends were trimmed by 9 bases and 6 bases, with 14 bases remaining between them. CDR3 sequence (DNA): TGTGCCAGAGACCTAGGATCTGCTGAAGCTTTCTTT. The encoded protein is CARDLGSAEAFF.

This clone has more than one count but fewer than ten. V gene TRBV27 combines with J gene TRBJ1-2; D remains ambiguous. Germline V gene lookup returns CDR1 MNHEY and CDR2 SMNVEV (reference sequence). V gave up 9 bases and J gave up 2 bases, with 7 bases separating them. The length of the CDR3 is 11 residues. As DNA, the CDR3 is TGTGCCAGGCCAGTCAACTATGGCTACACCTTC. Translating gives CARPVNYGYTF.

The V and J genes are TRBV18 and TRBJ1-1; 9 bases are a match to TRBD1. The CDR3 is 12 amino acids. V trimming: 2 bases; J trimming: 8 bases; junction bases outside the gene matches: 0. Germline V lookup: CDR1 KGHSH, CDR2 LQKENI. CDR3 DNA: TGTGCCAGCTCACCAGGGACAGGGGAAGCTTTCTTT. Encoded protein: CASSPGTGEAFF.

The V call is TRBV2, the J call TRBJ1-2; TRBD1 is a possible D gene (5 bases). The CDR3 runs to 13 residues. V was cut by 3 bases and J by 2 bases, with 7 bases left in between. Germline CDR1 is SNHLY and CDR2 is FYNNEI. The CDR3: CASSEGGNYGYTF. CDR3 coding DNA: TGTGCCAGCAGTGAGGGGGGGAACTATGGCTACACCTTC.

This clone has just a few counts. The rearrangement joins TRBV2 to TRBJ2-7; 9 nucleotides line up with TRBD1. Trimming at V came to 6 bases and at J to 3 bases, leaving 9 bases not matched to a gene. Germline CDR1 and CDR2: SNHLY and FYNNEI. This CDR3 has 15 amino acids. In DNA, the CDR3 is TGTGCCAGCAGCACTCTGGGACAGGGATTCTACGAGCAGTACTTC. Its protein product is CASSTLGQGFYEQYF.

The J gene is TRBJ1-4, the V gene TRBV21-1. TRBV21-1 is a documented pseudogene. This CDR3 is built from 15 residues. The CDR3 nucleotides are TGTGCCAGCAGCAAGTATCCCACGAGAAATGAAAAACTGTTTTTT. Translated: CASSKYPTRNEKLFF.

The rearrangement uses TRBV3-1 (or the pseudogene TRBV3-2) and TRBJ2-1; no clear D. There are 15 residues in the CDR3. Trimming removed 1 base from V and 4 bases from J, with 11 bases in between. Germline assignment: CDR1 LGHDT and CDR2 YNNKEL (reference sequence). CDR3 loop: CASSQASHIYNEQFF. The CDR3 nucleotides read TGTGCCAGCAGCCAAGCGAGCCATATTTACAATGAGCAGTTCTTC.

The CDR3 region has the DNA TGCAGTGCTAGTGTCCCCGGCGGCCACGAGCAGTACTTC. This translates into CSASVPGGHEQYF. V gene TRBV20-1 combines with J gene TRBJ2-7; D is uncertain. V lost 3 bases and J 5 bases, leaving 14 bases between the germline ends. The CDR3 runs 13 residues. Germline-derived CDR1 and CDR2 are DFQATT and SNEGSKA (reference sequence).

This clone was counted only a few times. V gene TRBV29-1 combines with J gene TRBJ1-1; 10 nucleotides agree with TRBD1. Germline loops: CDR1 SQVTM, CDR2 ANQGSEA. After removal of 6 bases from V and 4 bases from J, the junction contained 5 bases not matched to a gene. This CDR3 contains 13 residues. The CDR3 spells CSVRTGGSTEAFF. The CDR3 bases are TGCAGCGTGAGGACAGGGGGTTCCACTGAAGCTTTCTTT.

The V gene is TRBV29-1, the J gene TRBJ1-1; D not certain. Germline V gene lookup returns CDR1 SQVTM and CDR2 ANQGSEA. V lost 1 base, J lost 3 bases, and 9 bases lay in between. There are 13 residues in the CDR3. The CDR3 sequence is CSVEARIDTEAFF. Written as DNA, the CDR3 is TGCAGCGTTGAAGCCAGGATAGACACTGAAGCTTTCTTT.